Given below is one T cell receptor (beta chain) in context. Method: immunoSEQ multiplex PCR; TCRdb's copy keeps in-frame clones and lacks some. The table has around 66,000 clones, around 87% seen once. This entry comes from a study of identifying expanded T cells in peripheral blood. CDR1 and CDR2 (germline): SGHRS, YFSETQ. Trimming took off 3 bases at V and 1 base at J, with 10 bases between the two ends. This CDR3 is 14 amino acids long. J is TRBJ2-5 and V is TRBV5-1, with D maybe TRBD1 (5 bases). Sequencing was done on a sample of blood. The receptor comes from a person aged 18 to 75 in good health. The DNA for the CDR3 is TGCGCCAGCAGCTCCCCAGGGTCCCAAGAGACCCAGTACTTC. This encodes CASSSPGSQETQYF.